Listed below are T cell receptor beta chains from one sample, sequenced in a study of blood T cell repertoires in COVID-19. Sequenced by immunoSEQ multiplex PCR; TCRdb stores in-frame clones only, minus some. The sample has roughly 500,000 clones; roughly 90% are singletons. Specimen: PBMCs or T cells enriched from blood (not recorded which). Receptors were obtained from a woman aged 40 to 49 who had recovered from COVID-19. Both conserved end residues are part of each CDR3. The D gene is left open where the match is weak. The size of a clone is reported for some rows only, either as once, few or many, or as a class for expanded clones.

TRBD2	TRBJ2-2	TRBV11-3	17	.	TGTGCCAGCAGCTCTAAGATGAGCGGGAGTAACACCGGGGAGCTGTTTTTT	CASSSKMSGSNTGELFF
.	TRBJ1-5	TRBV6-1	14	.	TGTGCCAGCAGTGAAGATGTCGTCAATCAGCCCCAGCATTTT	CASSEDVVNQPQHF
.	TRBJ1-6	TRBV4-1	17	.	TGCGCCAGCAGCCAAGATCCAACAGGGATCAAGGGCTCACCCCTCCACTTT	CASSQDPTGIKGSPLHF
.	TRBJ2-6	TRBV9	15	.	TGTGCCAGCAGCGTAGGCGAACGTGGGGCCAACGTCCTGACTTTC	CASSVGERGANVLTF
.	TRBJ2-5	TRBV2	14	.	TGTGCCAGCAGTGAGGTAGCACCTCAGCAGACCCAGTACTTC	CASSEVAPQQTQYF
.	TRBJ2-7	TRBV6-1	13	few	TGTGCCAGCAGTGACGGGGATCAGGGGACGCAGTACTTC	CASSDGDQGTQYF
.	TRBJ1-1	TRBV14	13	.	TGTGCCAGCAGCTTACAGGTGAACACTGAAGCTTTCTTT	CASSLQVNTEAFF
TRBD2	TRBJ2-5	TRBV7-2	17	.	TGTGCCAGCAGCTTAGCCCCTCTAGCGGGAGTCCAAGAGACCCAGTACTTC	CASSLAPLAGVQETQYF
.	TRBJ2-7	TRBV30	12	once	TGTGCCTGGAGTGTACTCGGTCGCGAGCAGTACTTC	CAWSVLGREQYF
TRBD1	TRBJ1-2	TRBV5-1	16	.	TGCGCCAGCAGCTTGGGGGACAGAAAAGCTAACTATGGCTACACCTTC	CASSLGDRKANYGYTF
.	TRBJ2-7	TRBV7-6	15	.	TGTGCCAGCAGCTTAGCAGGGTCAGGGCCCTACGAGCAGTACTTC	CASSLAGSGPYEQYF
.	TRBJ2-7	TRBV7-9	14	.	TGTGCCAGCAGCTCACAACTCCGGGAATACGAGCAGTACTTC	CASSSQLREYEQYF
.	TRBJ1-2	TRBV6-5	12	.	TGTGCCAGCAGTTCCGGGAACTATGGCTACACCTTC	CASSSGNYGYTF
.	TRBJ1-2	TRBV4-3	15	.	TGCGCCAGCAGCCAAGATCCCCAGGGAAACTATGGCTACACCTTC	CASSQDPQGNYGYTF
.	TRBJ1-1	TRBV9	14	.	TGTGCCAGCAGCGTAGCCCAGGACAGCTTCGAAGCTTTCTTT	CASSVAQDSFEAFF
.	TRBJ2-7	TRBV4-3	14	.	TGCGCCAGCAGCCAAGGAGTACCTCACTACGAGCAGTACTTC	CASSQGVPHYEQYF
TRBD1	TRBJ1-4	TRBV9	16	once	TGTGCCAGCAGCGTAGGGGAGGTCGGACAGGGGGAAAAACTGTTTTTT	CASSVGEVGQGEKLFF
TRBD1	TRBJ2-2	TRBV29-1	14	.	TGCAGCGTTACCGGACAGGGGGACACCGGGGAGCTGTTTTTT	CSVTGQGDTGELFF
TRBD2	TRBJ2-1	TRBV7-8	18	.	TGTGCCAGCCCTGGGGAGGAAGGGACTAGCGGGTTCTACAATGAGCAGTTCTTC	CASPGEEGTSGFYNEQFF
.	TRBJ1-1	TRBV28	12	.	TGTGCCAGCAGTTTATTGGGCTTCGAAGCTTTCTTT	CASSLLGFEAFF
.	TRBJ2-6	TRBV5-1	18	.	TGCGCCAGCAGCCCTAGGGGGAGAATAGGGCGTGGGGCCAACGTCCTGACTTTC	CASSPRGRIGRGANVLTF
.	TRBJ1-1	TRBV5-1	16	.	TGCGCCAGCAGCTTGAATTTAAGGGGGATGAACACTGAAGCTTTCTTT	CASSLNLRGMNTEAFF
.	TRBJ2-3	TRBV21-1	12	.	TGTGCCAGCAGCAGGACTACAGATACGCAGTATTTT	CASSRTTDTQYF
TRBD1	TRBJ1-3	TRBV7-6	19	.	TGTGCCAGCAGCCCGCTCGGGACAGGCCAAACCAACTCTGGAAACACCATATATTTT	CASSPLGTGQTNSGNTIYF
.	TRBJ2-1	TRBV13	12	.	TGTGCCAGCGGGCTATCTTACAATGAGCAGTTCTTC	CASGLSYNEQFF
TRBD2	TRBJ2-1	TRBV4-3	17	.	TGCGCCAGCAGCCCGACTAGCGGGAGGAAAGGGCACAATGAGCAGTTCTTC	CASSPTSGRKGHNEQFF
TRBD2	TRBJ2-1	TRBV6-5	13	once	TGTGCCACACTAGCGGACTCCTACAATGAGCAGTTCTTC	CATLADSYNEQFF
.	TRBJ2-5	TRBV9	13	.	TGTGCCAGCAGCGTAGACTTGCAAGAGACCCAGTACTTC	CASSVDLQETQYF